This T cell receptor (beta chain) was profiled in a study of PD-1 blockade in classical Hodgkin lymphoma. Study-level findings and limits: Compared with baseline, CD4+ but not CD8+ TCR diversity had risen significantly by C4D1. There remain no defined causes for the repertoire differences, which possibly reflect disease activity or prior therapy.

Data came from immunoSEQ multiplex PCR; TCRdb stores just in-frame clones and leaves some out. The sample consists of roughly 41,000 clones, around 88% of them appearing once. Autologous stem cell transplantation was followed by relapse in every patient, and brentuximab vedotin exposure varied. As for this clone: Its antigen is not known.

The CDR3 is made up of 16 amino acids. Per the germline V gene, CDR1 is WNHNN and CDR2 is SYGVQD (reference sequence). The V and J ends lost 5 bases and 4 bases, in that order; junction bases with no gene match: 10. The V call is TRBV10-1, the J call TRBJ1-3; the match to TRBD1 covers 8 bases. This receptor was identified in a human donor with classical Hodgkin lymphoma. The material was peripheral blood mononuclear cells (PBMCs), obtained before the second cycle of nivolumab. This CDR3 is CASSFKQGVEGNTIYF. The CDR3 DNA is TGCGCCAGCAGTTTTAAACAGGGGGTAGAAGGAAACACCATATATTTT.